A selection of T cell receptor beta chains follows, all from one sample in a study of tumor-infiltrating lymphocytes in oesophageal squamous cell carcinoma. TCRdb analysed the PCR reads with MiXCR anew, one entry per CDR3 protein. The data show thousands of distinct CDR3 sequences, with nearly 15% seen just once and around 25% held by the top ten. Sequenced sample: normal esophageal tissue next to the tumor. Source of these receptors: a male donor with esophageal squamous cell carcinoma. Both conserved end residues are part of each CDR3. D genes are given only for firm matches. The size field is filled for only some rows; it gives once, few, many or a size class.

TRBJ2-5 - TRBV7-9 medium-sized TGTGCCAGCAGCGACCAAGAGACCCAGTACTTC CASSDQETQYF
TRBJ1-2 TRBD1 TRBV12-3/TRBV12-4 - TGTGCCAGCAGCCGTGACAGGGGCAAAAGTGGCTACACCTTC CASSRDRGKSGYTF
TRBJ1-1 - TRBV28 few TGTGCCAGCACCCGGCCGACTGAAGCTTTCTTT CASTRPTEAFF
TRBJ1-1 TRBD1 TRBV10-3 many TGTGCCATCAGGGACAGGGGAATGAACACTGAAGCTTTCTTT CAIRDRGMNTEAFF
TRBJ2-7 TRBD1 TRBV25-1 many TGTGCCAGCAGTGATAGTCGGTGGGACAGGTCGTTGGGTGAGCAGTACTTC CASSDSRWDRSLGEQYF
TRBJ1-6 TRBD1 TRBV27 - TGTGCCAGCAAAGCTGGGGACAGGAGCTATTCACCCCTCCACTTT CASKAGDRSYSPLHF
TRBJ1-2 - TRBV7-9 few TGTGCCAGCAGCTTAAGACAGACCGTTAACTATGGCTACACCTTC CASSLRQTVNYGYTF
TRBJ2-7 TRBD2 TRBV12-3/TRBV12-4 many TGTGCCAGCAGGCCGGGGGGGAATTCACCCCTCCACTTC CASRPGGNSPLHF
TRBJ2-1 TRBD2 TRBV5-6 many TGTGCCAGCAGTTGGGCGGGGGGGAAGAATGAGCAGTTCTTC CASSWAGGKNEQFF
TRBJ2-7 - TRBV7-8 medium-sized TGTGCCAGCAGCTTAGTGGCTAGGCCTCCGGAGCAGTACTTC CASSLVARPPEQYF
TRBJ2-1 TRBD1 TRBV4-2 - TGTGCCAGCAGCCAGGGACAGGGGGCGTTCAATGAGCAGTTCTTC CASSQGQGAFNEQFF
TRBJ1-6 - TRBV27 - TGTGCCAGCACTAGACAGAATTCACCCCTCCACTTT CASTRQNSPLHF
TRBJ1-1 - TRBV5-6 - TGTGCCAGCAGCTTGGCCCCCTCGAGGGTGGCGAACACTGAAGCTTTCTTT CASSLAPSRVANTEAFF
TRBJ2-5 - TRBV5-1 many TGCGCCAGCAGCTTGGGTGGGACCAAAGAAGAGACCCAGTACTTC CASSLGGTKEETQYF
TRBJ1-2 - TRBV19 many TGTGCCAGTAGTAAGGTTAACTATGGCTACACCTTC CASSKVNYGYTF
TRBJ2-1 - TRBV5-1 - TGCGCCAGCAGCTTGGGCGGGTCCTCGGGGGAGCAGTTCTTC CASSLGGSSGEQFF
TRBJ2-5 - TRBV5-6 many TGTGCCAGCAGCTACCAAGAGACCCAGTACTTC CASSYQETQYF
TRBJ2-3 TRBD1 TRBV18 - TGTGCCAGCTCACCTCCGGACAGGGTGGCCGATACGCAGTATTTT CASSPPDRVADTQYF
TRBJ2-7 TRBD1 TRBV6-1 medium-sized TGTGCCAGCAGTGCCTCCGGGACAGGGGCCTACGAGCAGTACTTC CASSASGTGAYEQYF
TRBJ1-2 - TRBV5-6 few TGTGCCAGCAGCTTAGACAGAGCCTGGGATGGCTACACCTTC CASSLDRAWDGYTF
TRBJ2-3 TRBD2 TRBV20-1 many TGCAGTGCTAGAGATATTCTAGCGGGGGTTACCACAGATACGCAGTATTTT CSARDILAGVTTDTQYF
TRBJ2-7 TRBD1 TRBV11-2 many TGTGCCAGCAGTTCCGACAGGGGCGATGAGCAGTACTTC CASSSDRGDEQYF
TRBJ2-5 - TRBV24-1 many TGTGCCACCCCCAGGAGAGGGTGGGAGACCCAGTACTTC CATPRRGWETQYF
TRBJ2-5 - TRBV5-5 many TGTGCCAGCAGCGTGGTGGCGGGCCTCCAAGAGACCCAGTACTTC CASSVVAGLQETQYF
TRBJ1-2 - TRBV5-1 - TGCGCCAGCAGCTTACAACCGGCAGACACCACCAATGGCTACACCTTC CASSLQPADTTNGYTF
TRBJ2-5 TRBD2 TRBV6-6 many TGTGCCAGCAGTTACCCCTCTTTTAGCGGGGGGCCCAATGAGCAGTACTTC CASSYPSFSGGPNEQYF
TRBJ1-2 - TRBV5-4 many TGTGCCAGCAGCTTCTCGGGGGGCTATGGCTACACCTTC CASSFSGGYGYTF
TRBJ1-5 - TRBV2 few TGTGCCAGCAGCGCACGCCGGGACATGCGAGGCAATCAGCCCCAGCATTTT CASSARRDMRGNQPQHF
TRBJ2-5 - TRBV7-9 medium-sized TGTGCCAGCAGCAGTGAGACCCAGTACTTC CASSSETQYF
TRBJ1-4 TRBD1 TRBV6-1 many TGTGCCAGCAAGGAGGGACAGTTGGTCGGAAAACTGTTTTTT CASKEGQLVGKLFF
TRBJ1-5 - TRBV6-1 many TGTGCCAGCAAGGTACAGCATCAGCCCCAGCATTTT CASKVQHQPQHF
TRBJ1-1 - TRBV5-5 many TGTGCCAGCAGCTTGTCCTGGAACATGAACACTGAAGCTTTCTTT CASSLSWNMNTEAFF
TRBJ2-1 - TRBV5-6 many TGTGCCAGCAGACCCGGCGGGGGCCCCTACAATGAGCAGTTCTTC CASRPGGGPYNEQFF
TRBJ2-1 - TRBV7-3 medium-sized TGTGCCAGCAGCGCCCGACTAGGGAATGAGCAGTTCTTC CASSARLGNEQFF
TRBJ1-2 - TRBV5-1 - TGCGCCAGCAGCTTGGACGGCCGTAAGGGCGGCCCACCTGATGGCTACACCTTC CASSLDGRKGGPPDGYTF